This T cell receptor (beta chain) was observed in a study of cytomegalovirus exposure and HLA in healthy donors. PCR employed 60 Vbeta and 13 Jbeta primers. Clones were read by immunoSEQ multiplex PCR, and TCRdb kept only the in-frame ones, dropping some. The sample consists of about 160,000 clones, roughly 80% of them appearing once. The V gene end was trimmed by 5 bases and the J gene end by 8 bases; junction bases not matched to a gene: 21. This CDR3 contains 17 residues. Germline V lookup: CDR1 GTSNPN, CDR2 SVGIG (reference sequence). Sequenced material: PBMCs. This clonotype originated in a woman aged 25 to 39 in good health and CMV-seropositive. The chain links TRBV30 to TRBJ1-2; 9 nucleotides match TRBD1. CDR3 protein: CAWSHAGTGYRGKGYTF. CDR3 DNA: TGTGCCTGGTCACACGCCGGGACAGGGTATAGGGGAAAAGGCTACACCTTC.